The 29 T cell receptor beta chains given below trace back to one sample, sequenced in a study of blood T cell repertoires in COVID-19. Clones were sequenced by immunoSEQ multiplex PCR, and TCRdb holds only the in-frame ones, with some missing. The sample has tens of thousands of clones; 90% are singletons. Sequencing was carried out using peripheral blood. These receptors came from a human donor in a cohort sampled during active COVID-19.

The rearrangement links TRBV4-1 to TRBJ1-1; TRBD1 might be the D (5 bases). Deletions cut 4 bases from V and 5 bases from J, with 23 bases between. The CDR3 is 17 residues long. Germline-derived CDR1 and CDR2 are MGHRA and YSYEKL. The CDR3 nucleotides read TGCGCCAGCAGCCCCCCCCGGATTGGACGGGGGGGAACTGAAGCTTTCTTT. This codes for CASSPPRIGRGGTEAFF.

This clone was counted a single time. The CDR3 DNA is TGTGCCAGCAGGGGTGGGGCAGGACAGCATCAGCCCCAGCATTTT. Translation gives CASRGGAGQHQPQHF. This chain uses TRBV2 with TRBJ1-5; possible D gene TRBD1, 6 bases. Looked up from germline, CDR1 is SNHLY and CDR2 is FYNNEI. With 6 bases removed from V and 5 bases from J, the gap between germline ends came to 17 bases. The CDR3 runs 15 residues.

J is TRBJ2-7 and V is TRBV27; D gene ambiguous. The CDR3 is made up of 13 amino acids. The V end was cut by 5 bases, the J end by 5 bases, with 13 bases between. Germline V gene data show CDR1 as MNHEY and CDR2 as SMNVEV (reference sequence). The CDR3 region is CASSPRQSNEQYF. As DNA, the CDR3 is TGTGCCAGCAGTCCGAGGCAGTCGAACGAGCAGTACTTC.

J is TRBJ1-5 and V is TRBV19; 8 bases line up with TRBD1. The CDR3 spans 14 residues. Germline assignment: CDR1 LNHDA and CDR2 SQIVND (reference sequence). Unmatched junction bases numbered 12, after V lost 6 bases and J lost 11 bases. CDR3 amino acids: CASSLQGAGESQHF. CDR3 DNA sequence: TGTGCCAGTAGCCTCCAGGGGGCGGGGGAGTCCCAGCATTTT.

This rearrangement joins TRBV12-3 or TRBV12-4 to TRBJ1-1; D unresolved. This CDR3 is 13 amino acids long. Trimming pared 3 bases from V and 2 bases from J, leaving 7 bases between. CDR3 sequence reads: CASSFGYNTEAFF. CDR3 coding DNA: TGTGCCAGCAGTTTCGGTTACAACACTGAAGCTTTCTTT.

J is TRBJ2-3 and V is TRBV5-1; 9 bases line up with TRBD1. There are 17 residues in the CDR3. Per the germline V gene, CDR1 is SGHRS and CDR2 is YFSETQ. V lost 4 bases, J lost 3 bases, and 12 bases stayed unmatched. In nucleotides, the CDR3 is TGCGCCAGCAGCGCCCCCCCGGGACAGGGTATAACAGATACGCAGTATTTT. Residues: CASSAPPGQGITDTQYF.

This chain joins TRBV18 and TRBJ1-6; 8 bases align to TRBD1. Germline V gene lookup returns CDR1 KGHSH and CDR2 LQKENI. The CDR3 contains 16 residues. V trimming: 3 bases; J trimming: 10 bases; junction bases outside the gene matches: 11. CDR3 coding DNA: TGTGCCAGCTCACCGTGGACAGGGAGGGGACAGTCACCCCTCCACTTT. This gives the protein CASSPWTGRGQSPLHF.

CDR3 in amino acids: CASSVSVSVETQYF. The CDR3 DNA reads TGTGCCAGCAGCGTTAGCGTTTCAGTCGAGACCCAGTACTTC. This chain links TRBV7-9 with TRBJ2-5; TRBD2 is a possible D gene (5 bases). The CDR3 is 14 residues long. The V and J ends lost 5 bases and 5 bases respectively, with 15 bases between them. Germline CDR1 is SEHNR and CDR2 is FQNEAQ (reference sequence).

The rearrangement joins TRBV30 to TRBJ2-1, with 8 nucleotides matching TRBD2. Germline CDR1 is GTSNPN and CDR2 is SVGIG (reference sequence). The CDR3 consists of 15 residues. The J segment lost 0 bases and the V segment lost 1 base, leaving 2 bases of the junction unmatched. DNA of the CDR3: TGTGCCTGGAGTGGCGGGAGGAGCTCCTACAATGAGCAGTTCTTC. Amino acid sequence: CAWSGGRSSYNEQFF.

The chain links TRBV11-2 to TRBJ1-6; D is undetermined. Deletions cut 0 bases from V and 0 bases from J, with 12 bases between. The CDR3 spans 18 residues. The germline V gene encodes CDR1 SGHAT and CDR2 FQNNGV. This CDR3 is CASSLERYPSSYNSPLHF. The CDR3 DNA follows: TGTGCCAGCAGCTTAGAGAGGTACCCGAGCTCCTATAATTCACCCCTCCACTTT. Filled out from reference TRBV11-2 and TRBJ1-6, the complete variable domain reads EAGVAQSPRYKIIEKRQSVAFWCNPISGHATLYWYQQILGQGPKLLIQFQNNGVVDDSQLPKDRFSAERLKGVDSTLKIQPAKLEDSAVYLCASSLERYPSSYNSPLHFGNGTRLTVT.

The J gene is TRBJ2-5, the V gene TRBV9; 11 bases are shared with TRBD2. J lost 5 bases, V lost 0 bases, and 6 bases had no gene match. This CDR3 is built from 16 residues. Germline CDR1 and CDR2: SGDLS and YYNGEE. The CDR3 reads CASSVAPTSGSETQYF. The CDR3 bases are TGTGCCAGCAGCGTAGCCCCCACTAGCGGGAGTGAGACCCAGTACTTC.

This sequence joins TRBV5-1 and TRBJ1-4; no firm D call. Germline V gene lookup returns CDR1 SGHRS and CDR2 YFSETQ. The CDR3 contains 13 residues. V dropped 0 bases and J dropped 5 bases, with 5 bases sitting between them. CDR3 sequence: CASSLASNEKLFF. CDR3 nucleotides: TGCGCCAGCAGCTTGGCCTCGAATGAAAAACTGTTTTTT.

The chain couples TRBV24-1 to TRBJ2-2, with D unclear. Germline CDR1 is KGHDR and CDR2 is SFDVKD. CDR3 length equals 13 residues. V shed 6 bases and J shed 6 bases, with 10 bases lying between them. The CDR3 sequence is CATSPTPPGELFF. CDR3 nucleotides: TGTGCCACCAGTCCTACGCCTCCCGGGGAGCTGTTTTTT.

The chain carries TRBV27 and TRBJ1-3, with TRBD1 matching over 7 bases. The V and J ends lost 5 bases and 3 bases, in that order; junction bases with no gene match: 10. Per germline, CDR1 MNHEY and CDR2 SMNVEV (reference sequence). This CDR3 is 16 amino acids long. The CDR3 DNA reads TGTGCCAGCAGTCTTCGACAGGGTGGATTTGGAAACACCATATATTTT. It encodes CASSLRQGGFGNTIYF.

The gene calls are TRBV3-1 (or the pseudogene TRBV3-2) and TRBJ2-7; 7 nucleotides align to TRBD2. CDR1 is LGHDT and CDR2 is YNNKEL in the germline V gene (reference sequence). Unmatched junction bases numbered 7, after V lost 1 base and J lost 4 bases. The CDR3 totals 15 residues. The CDR3 DNA is TGTGCCAGCAGCCAAGGCGGGAGCCCCTCATACGAGCAGTACTTC. The encoded protein is CASSQGGSPSYEQYF.

This clone was seen a single time. This chain uses TRBV4-1 with TRBJ2-7; the D gene is possibly TRBD2 (5 bases). With 2 bases removed from V and 6 bases from J, the gap between germline ends came to 11 bases. Germline V CDR1 and CDR2: MGHRA, YSYEKL. The CDR3 contains 13 residues. CDR3 sequence: CASSQSRDSEQYF. CDR3 coding DNA: TGCGCCAGCAGCCAATCGAGGGATTCCGAGCAGTACTTC.

This chain links TRBV19 with TRBJ1-6; the D gene is possibly TRBD1 (6 bases). The CDR3 is 16 residues long. Germline CDR1 reads LNHDA; CDR2 reads SQIVND (reference sequence). Trimming pared 7 bases from V and 9 bases from J, leaving 22 bases between. The CDR3 DNA is TGTGCCAGTACTCGGTGGGGGACAATCGGATTTTCACCCCTCCACTTT. It codes for CASTRWGTIGFSPLHF. Complete variable domain (other parts from reference TRBV19 and TRBJ1-6): DGGITQSPKYLFRKEGQNVTLSCEQNLNHDAMYWYRQDPGQGLRLIYYSQIVNDFQKGDIAEGYSVSREKKESFPLTVTSAQKNPTAFYLCASTRWGTIGFSPLHFGNGTRLTVT.

The chain links TRBV5-1 to TRBJ2-7; weak D call: TRBD1 (5 bases). CDR3 size: 15 residues. V shed 2 bases and J shed 3 bases, with 15 bases lying between them. Per germline, CDR1 SGHRS and CDR2 YFSETQ. The CDR3 is CASSLADRRNYEQYF. The CDR3 DNA sequence: TGCGCCAGCAGCTTAGCCGACAGAAGGAACTACGAGCAGTACTTC. The variable domain in full, completed from reference TRBV5-1 and TRBJ2-7, reads KAGVTQTPRYLIKTRGQQVTLSCSPISGHRSVSWYQQTPGQGLQFLFEYFSETQRNKGNFPGRFSGRQFSNSRSEMNVSTLELGDSALYLCASSLADRRNYEQYFGPGTRLTVT.

The J gene is TRBJ1-6, the V gene TRBV3-1 (or the pseudogene TRBV3-2); a weak D match, TRBD1 (5 bases). Germline V gene sequence: CDR1 LGHDT, CDR2 YNNKEL (reference sequence). V lost 4 bases and J lost 5, with 9 bases in between. This CDR3 is built from 14 residues. CDR3 sequence (DNA): TGTGCCAGCAGCCCCGGGGGGGATAATTCACCCCTCCACTTT. This codes for CASSPGGDNSPLHF.

The chain combines TRBV19 with TRBJ1-4; D is perhaps TRBD1 (6 bases). Germline V lookup: CDR1 LNHDA, CDR2 SQIVND (reference sequence). V was pared by 6 bases and J by 0 bases, with 11 bases between. The CDR3 extends over 15 amino acids. CDR3 sequence (DNA): TGTGCCAGTAGCCCACAGGGTTCAACTAATGAAAAACTGTTTTTT. Protein: CASSPQGSTNEKLFF.

The chain is built from TRBV24-1 and TRBJ2-3; D call uncertain. Trimming shortened V by 3 bases and J by 3 bases, and 9 bases separated the two germline ends. Germline V gene data show CDR1 as KGHDR and CDR2 as SFDVKD. This CDR3 contains 14 residues. Here the CDR3 DNA reads TGTGCCACCAGTGATCCCAGAGGAACAGATACGCAGTATTTT. Encoded protein: CATSDPRGTDTQYF.

The V call is TRBV2, the J call TRBJ1-5; D is possibly TRBD1 (5 bases). This CDR3 has 15 amino acids. CDR1 SNHLY and CDR2 FYNNEI come from the germline V gene. V lost 4 bases to trimming and J lost 5 bases, with 15 bases between them. In nucleotides, the CDR3 is TGTGCCAGCAGTGGGGAAAGGGGAGGGGATCAGCCCCAGCATTTT. Its protein product is CASSGERGGDQPQHF.

V is TRBV6-2 or TRBV6-3 and J is TRBJ2-7; 8 bases align to TRBD2. Trimming took 5 bases from V and 3 from J; bases not matched to a gene: 3. The CDR3 consists of 13 residues. The germline V gene encodes CDR1 MNHEY and CDR2 SVGEGT. The CDR3 region has the DNA TGTGCCAGCAGTAAAGCGGGAGTCTACGAGCAGTACTTC. Its translation is CASSKAGVYEQYF.

The chain employs TRBV2 and TRBJ1-2, with D unclear. The CDR3 runs 12 residues. Germline CDR1 and CDR2: SNHLY and FYNNEI. V gave up 9 bases and J gave up 1 base, with 9 bases separating them. The CDR3 DNA reads TGTGCCAGTGTAATAGATAACTATGGCTACACCTTC. Encoded protein: CASVIDNYGYTF.

This clone was recorded only once. The V gene is TRBV28, the J gene TRBJ1-1, with D perhaps matching TRBD1 (6 bases). The germline V gene encodes CDR1 MDHEN and CDR2 SYDVKM. V was cut by 6 bases and J by 5 bases, with 13 bases left in between. The CDR3 is 13 amino acids. CDR3 loop: CASSLGGHTEAFF. As DNA, the CDR3 is TGTGCCAGCAGCCTCGGGGGGCATACTGAAGCTTTCTTT. The full variable domain, with the rest looked up from reference TRBV28 and TRBJ1-1, is DVKVTQSSRYLVKRTGEKVFLECVQDMDHENMFWYRQDPGLGLRLIYFSYDVKMKEKGDIPEGYSVSREKKERFSLILESASTNQTSMYLCASSLGGHTEAFFGQGTRLTVV.

The chain links TRBV5-1 to TRBJ2-1, with TRBD1 matching over 7 bases. The CDR3 contains 15 residues. Germline loops: CDR1 SGHRS, CDR2 YFSETQ. Losses at the gene ends were 3 bases for V and 8 bases for J; bases not matched to a gene: 11. CDR3 region: CASSSYDRVVDEQFF. CDR3 DNA sequence: TGCGCCAGCAGCTCATATGACAGGGTTGTAGATGAGCAGTTCTTC.

The CDR3 reads CASSLVTAGNTEAFF. Written as DNA, the CDR3 is TGTGCCAGCAGCTTGGTAACCGCGGGGAACACTGAAGCTTTCTTT. V and J are TRBV5-5 and TRBJ1-1; no clear D. Germline CDR1 reads SGHKS; CDR2 reads YYEKEE (reference sequence). Trimming shortened V by 0 bases and J by 1 base, and 10 bases separated the two germline ends. The CDR3 is 15 residues long.

In this sample, this clone turned up a few times. The chain has TRBV28 and TRBJ2-7; D may be TRBD2 (5 bases). CDR3 length equals 12 residues. V gave up 5 bases and J gave up 3 bases, with 8 bases separating them. The germline CDR1 and CDR2 sequences are MDHEN and SYDVKM. In nucleotides, the CDR3 is TGTGCCAGCAGTGTTGGGAGCTACGAGCAGTACTTC. Amino acid sequence: CASSVGSYEQYF.

The chain combines TRBV5-4 with TRBJ2-4; a possible D gene is TRBD2 (5 bases). Germline V gives CDR1 SGHNT, CDR2 YYREEE (reference sequence). This CDR3 is built from 13 residues. The germline V and J ends were trimmed by 1 base and 7 bases, with 9 bases remaining between them. The DNA for the CDR3 is TGTGCCAGCAGCTTGCCCGGGGTCAACATTCAGTACTTC. This codes for CASSLPGVNIQYF.